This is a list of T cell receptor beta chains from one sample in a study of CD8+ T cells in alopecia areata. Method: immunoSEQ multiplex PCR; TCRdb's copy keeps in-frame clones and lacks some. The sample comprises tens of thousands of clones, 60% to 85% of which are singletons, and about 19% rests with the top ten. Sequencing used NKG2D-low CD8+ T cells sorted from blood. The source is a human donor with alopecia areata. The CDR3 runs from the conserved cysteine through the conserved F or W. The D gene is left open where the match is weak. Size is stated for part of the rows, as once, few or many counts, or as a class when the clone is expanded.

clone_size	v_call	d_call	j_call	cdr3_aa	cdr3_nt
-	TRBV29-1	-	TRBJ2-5	CSVELRQVGTQYF	TGCAGCGTTGAACTTAGGCAGGTGGGGACCCAGTACTTC
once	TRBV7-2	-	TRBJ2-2	CASSLVSTGELFF	TGTGCCAGCAGCTTAGTATCCACCGGGGAGCTGTTTTTT
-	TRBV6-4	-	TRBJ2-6	CASSDSGANVLTF	TGTGCCAGCAGTGACTCTGGGGCCAACGTCCTGACTTTC
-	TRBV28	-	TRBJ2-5	CASRDQMETQYF	TGTGCCAGCAGAGACCAGATGGAGACCCAGTACTTC
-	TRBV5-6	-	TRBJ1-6	CASSFISPTESSPLHF	TGTGCCAGCAGCTTTATATCGCCGACAGAGAGTTCACCCCTCCACTTT
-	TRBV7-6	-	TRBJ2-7	CASSLSSPGRTYEQYF	TGTGCCAGCAGCTTATCCTCCCCAGGACGCACCTACGAGCAGTACTTC
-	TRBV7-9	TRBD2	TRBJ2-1	CASSTSGGHDEQFF	TGTGCCAGCAGCACTAGCGGGGGGCACGATGAGCAGTTCTTC
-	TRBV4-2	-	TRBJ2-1	CASSQAGPEYNEQFF	TGTGCCAGCAGCCAAGCCGGGCCGGAATACAATGAGCAGTTCTTC
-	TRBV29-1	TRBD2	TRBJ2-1	CSVFGDGTSGNEQFF	TGCAGCGTTTTCGGGGATGGGACTAGCGGGAATGAGCAGTTCTTC
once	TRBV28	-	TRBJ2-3	CASSLDGGTDTQYF	TGTGCCAGCAGTTTAGATGGCGGGACAGATACGCAGTATTTT
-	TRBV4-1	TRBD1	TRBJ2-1	CASSFPGQGDYEQFF	TGCGCCAGCAGCTTTCCGGGACAGGGAGATTATGAGCAGTTCTTC
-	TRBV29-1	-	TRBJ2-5	CSVQGSETQYF	TGCAGCGTTCAGGGATCGGAGACCCAGTACTTC
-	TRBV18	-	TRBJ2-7	CASSSGPRLYEQYF	TGTGCCAGCTCATCCGGACCGCGACTCTACGAGCAGTACTTC
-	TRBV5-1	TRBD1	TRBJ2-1	CASTKGTGYNEQFF	TGCGCCAGCACAAAAGGGACAGGGTACAATGAGCAGTTCTTC
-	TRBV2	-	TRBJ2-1	CASSGASYNEQFF	TGTGCCAGCAGCGGGGCCTCCTACAATGAGCAGTTCTTC
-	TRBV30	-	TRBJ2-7	CAWMGSYEQYF	TGTGCCTGGATGGGCAGCTACGAGCAGTACTTC
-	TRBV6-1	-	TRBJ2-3	CASSEWMSVRESDTQYF	TGTGCCAGCAGTGAATGGATGTCGGTCAGGGAATCAGATACGCAGTATTTT
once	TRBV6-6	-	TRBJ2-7	CASSYSMEDMDYEQYF	TGTGCCAGCAGTTACTCGATGGAGGACATGGACTACGAGCAGTACTTC
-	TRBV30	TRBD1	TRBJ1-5	CAWRETGAIISNQPQHF	TGTGCCTGGAGGGAGACAGGGGCGATAATAAGCAATCAGCCCCAGCATTTT
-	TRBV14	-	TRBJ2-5	CASSQRQGPQETQYF	TGTGCCAGCAGCCAACGTCAGGGACCCCAAGAGACCCAGTACTTC
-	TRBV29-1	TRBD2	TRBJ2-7	CSVESGTYEQYF	TGCAGCGTTGAGAGCGGGACCTACGAGCAGTACTTC
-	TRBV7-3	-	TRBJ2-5	CASSFFPGETQYF	TGTGCCAGCAGCTTCTTCCCCGGGGAGACCCAGTACTTC